The TCR beta chain described here comes from a study of control samples from healthy donors and cancer patients. Some clones are missing from TCRdb's copy, which holds only in-frame ones; the method was immunoSEQ multiplex PCR. This table has 120,000 or so clones, about 90% appearing once. The germline gives CDR1 ENHRY, CDR2 SYGVKD. Trimming removed 5 bases at V and 10 bases at J, with 21 bases between. The CDR3 has 16 amino acids. Sequenced: blood. The receptor was derived from a man between 18 and 35 years old in good health. The chain couples TRBV10-3 to TRBJ1-6; TRBD1 is a possible D gene (6 bases). CDR3 nucleotides: TGTGCCATCAGTCCCGCTGACCAGGGGAAAGGGTCACCCCTCCACTTT. Its translation is CAISPADQGKGSPLHF.